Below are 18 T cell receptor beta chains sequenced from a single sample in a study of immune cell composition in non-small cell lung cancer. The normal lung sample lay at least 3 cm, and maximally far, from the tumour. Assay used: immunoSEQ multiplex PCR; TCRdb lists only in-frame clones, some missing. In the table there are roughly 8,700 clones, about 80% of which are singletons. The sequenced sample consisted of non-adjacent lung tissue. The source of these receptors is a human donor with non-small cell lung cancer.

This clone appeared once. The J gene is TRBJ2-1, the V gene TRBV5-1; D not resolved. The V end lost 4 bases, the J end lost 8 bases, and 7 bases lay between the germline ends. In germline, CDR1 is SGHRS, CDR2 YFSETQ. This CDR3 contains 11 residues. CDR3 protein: CASSDLDEQFF. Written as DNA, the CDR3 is TGCGCCAGCAGCGACCTTGATGAGCAGTTCTTC.

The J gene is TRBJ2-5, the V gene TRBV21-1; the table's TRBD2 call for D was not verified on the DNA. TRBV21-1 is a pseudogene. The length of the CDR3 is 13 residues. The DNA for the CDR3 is TGTGCCAGCAGCCCTCAGACGGGGGAGACCCAGTACTTC. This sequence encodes CASSPQTGETQYF.

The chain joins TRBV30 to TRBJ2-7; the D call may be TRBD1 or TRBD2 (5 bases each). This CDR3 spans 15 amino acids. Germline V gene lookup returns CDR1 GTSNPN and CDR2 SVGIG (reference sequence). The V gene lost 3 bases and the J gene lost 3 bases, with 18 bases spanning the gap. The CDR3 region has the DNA TGTGCCTGGAGCCACCCGGGGAAGCAGGGCTACGAGCAGTACTTC. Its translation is CAWSHPGKQGYEQYF. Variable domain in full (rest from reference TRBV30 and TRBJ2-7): SQTIHQWPATLVQPVGSPLSLECTVEGTSNPNLYWYRQAAGRGLQLLFYSVGIGQISSEVPQNLSASRPQDRQFILSSKKLLLSDSGFYLCAWSHPGKQGYEQYFGPGTRLTVT.

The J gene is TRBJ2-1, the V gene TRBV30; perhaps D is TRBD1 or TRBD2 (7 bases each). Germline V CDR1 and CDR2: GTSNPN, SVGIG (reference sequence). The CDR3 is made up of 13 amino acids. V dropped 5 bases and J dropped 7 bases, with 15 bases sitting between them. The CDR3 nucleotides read TGTGCCTGGCGGCCAGCGGGACAGAATGAGCAGTTCTTC. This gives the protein CAWRPAGQNEQFF.

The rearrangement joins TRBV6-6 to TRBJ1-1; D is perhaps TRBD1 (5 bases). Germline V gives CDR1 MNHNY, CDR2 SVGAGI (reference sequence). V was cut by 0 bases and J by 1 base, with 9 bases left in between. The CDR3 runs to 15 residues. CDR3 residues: CASSYSQGGNTEAFF. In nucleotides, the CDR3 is TGTGCCAGCAGTTACTCCCAGGGAGGGAACACTGAAGCTTTCTTT.

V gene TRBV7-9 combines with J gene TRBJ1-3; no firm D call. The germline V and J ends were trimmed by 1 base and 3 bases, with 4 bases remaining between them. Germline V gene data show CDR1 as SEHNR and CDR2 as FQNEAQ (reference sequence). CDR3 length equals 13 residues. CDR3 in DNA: TGTGCCAGCAGCTTAGGAGGTGGAAACACCATATATTTT. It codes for CASSLGGGNTIYF. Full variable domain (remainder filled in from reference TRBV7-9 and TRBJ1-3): DTGVSQNPRHKITKRGQNVTFRCDPISEHNRLYWYRQTLGQGPEFLTYFQNEAQLEKSRLLSDRFSAERPKGSFSTLEIQRTEQGDSAMYLCASSLGGGNTIYFGEGSWLTVV.

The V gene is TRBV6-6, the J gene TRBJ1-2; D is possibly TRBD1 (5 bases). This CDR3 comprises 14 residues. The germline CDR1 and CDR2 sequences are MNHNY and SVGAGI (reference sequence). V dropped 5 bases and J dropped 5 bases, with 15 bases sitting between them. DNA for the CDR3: TGTGCCAGCAGTCGGGGAGGGGAAGGTTATGGCTACACCTTC. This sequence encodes CASSRGGEGYGYTF.

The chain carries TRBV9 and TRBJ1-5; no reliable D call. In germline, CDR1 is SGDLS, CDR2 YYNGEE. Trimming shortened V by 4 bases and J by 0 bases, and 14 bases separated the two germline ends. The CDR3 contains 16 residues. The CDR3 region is CASSPGWGDSNQPQHF. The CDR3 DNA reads TGTGCCAGCAGCCCAGGCTGGGGAGATAGCAATCAGCCCCAGCATTTT.

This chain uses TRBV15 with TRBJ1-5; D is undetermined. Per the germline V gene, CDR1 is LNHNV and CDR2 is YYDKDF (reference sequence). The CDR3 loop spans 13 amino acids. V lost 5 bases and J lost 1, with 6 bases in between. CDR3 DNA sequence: TGTGCCACCAGCGAGGCCAGCAATCAGCCCCAGCATTTT. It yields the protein CATSEASNQPQHF.

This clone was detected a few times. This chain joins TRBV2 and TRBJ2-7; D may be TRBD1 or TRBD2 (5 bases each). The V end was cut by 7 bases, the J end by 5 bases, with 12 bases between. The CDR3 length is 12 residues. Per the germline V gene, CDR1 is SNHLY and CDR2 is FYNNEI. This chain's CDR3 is CASTRDGHEQYF. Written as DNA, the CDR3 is TGTGCCAGCACCCGGGACGGGCACGAGCAGTACTTC.

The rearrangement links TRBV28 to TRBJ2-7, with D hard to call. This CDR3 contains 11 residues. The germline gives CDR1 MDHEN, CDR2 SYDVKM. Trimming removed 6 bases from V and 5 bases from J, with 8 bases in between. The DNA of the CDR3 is TGTGCCAGCAGAATTTCCAACGAGCAGTACTTC. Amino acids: CASRISNEQYF.

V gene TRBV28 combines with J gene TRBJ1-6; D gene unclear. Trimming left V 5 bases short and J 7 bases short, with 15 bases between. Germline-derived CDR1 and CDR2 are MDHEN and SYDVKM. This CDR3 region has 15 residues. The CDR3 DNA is TGTGCCAGCAGTCCTCACCCAAACGCAAATTCACCCCTCCACTTT. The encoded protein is CASSPHPNANSPLHF.

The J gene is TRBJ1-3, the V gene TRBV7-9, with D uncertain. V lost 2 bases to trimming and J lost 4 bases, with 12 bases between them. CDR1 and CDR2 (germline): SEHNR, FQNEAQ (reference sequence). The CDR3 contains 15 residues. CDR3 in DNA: TGTGCCAGCAGCTTACGGGAAGGGCTCGGAAACACCATATATTTT. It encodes CASSLREGLGNTIYF.

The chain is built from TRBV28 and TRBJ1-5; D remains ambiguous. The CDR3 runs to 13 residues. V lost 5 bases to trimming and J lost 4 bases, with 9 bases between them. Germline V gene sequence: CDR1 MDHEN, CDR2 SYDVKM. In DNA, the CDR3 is TGTGCCAGCAGTCAAGGATGGAATCAGCCCCAGCATTTT. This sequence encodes CASSQGWNQPQHF. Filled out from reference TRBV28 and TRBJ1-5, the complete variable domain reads DVKVTQSSRYLVKRTGEKVFLECVQDMDHENMFWYRQDPGLGLRLIYFSYDVKMKEKGDIPEGYSVSREKKERFSLILESASTNQTSMYLCASSQGWNQPQHFGDGTRLSIL.

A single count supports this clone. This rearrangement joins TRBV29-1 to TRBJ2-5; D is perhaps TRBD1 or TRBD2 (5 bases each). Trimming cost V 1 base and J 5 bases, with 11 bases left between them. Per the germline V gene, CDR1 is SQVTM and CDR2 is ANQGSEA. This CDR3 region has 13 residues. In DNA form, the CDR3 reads TGCAGCGTTGAAGTGGGGCCGGGGGAGACCCAGTACTTC. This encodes CSVEVGPGETQYF.

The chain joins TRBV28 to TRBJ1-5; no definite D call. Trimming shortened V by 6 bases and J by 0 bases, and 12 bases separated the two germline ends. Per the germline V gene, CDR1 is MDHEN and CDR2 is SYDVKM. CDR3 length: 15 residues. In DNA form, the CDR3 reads TGTGCCAGCAGCTTAAACTGGCATAGCAATCAGCCCCAGCATTTT. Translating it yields CASSLNWHSNQPQHF.

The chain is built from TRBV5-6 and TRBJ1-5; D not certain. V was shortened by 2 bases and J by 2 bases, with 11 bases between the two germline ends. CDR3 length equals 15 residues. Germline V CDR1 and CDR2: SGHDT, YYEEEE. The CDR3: CASSFWGVGNQPQHF. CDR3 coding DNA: TGTGCCAGCAGCTTTTGGGGAGTGGGCAATCAGCCCCAGCATTTT.

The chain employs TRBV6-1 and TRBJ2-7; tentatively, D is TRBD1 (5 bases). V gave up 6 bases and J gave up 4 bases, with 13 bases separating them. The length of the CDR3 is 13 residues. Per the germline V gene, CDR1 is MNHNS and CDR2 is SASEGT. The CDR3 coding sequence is TGTGCCAGCAGATCGGACACCGGATACGAGCAGTACTTC. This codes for CASRSDTGYEQYF.